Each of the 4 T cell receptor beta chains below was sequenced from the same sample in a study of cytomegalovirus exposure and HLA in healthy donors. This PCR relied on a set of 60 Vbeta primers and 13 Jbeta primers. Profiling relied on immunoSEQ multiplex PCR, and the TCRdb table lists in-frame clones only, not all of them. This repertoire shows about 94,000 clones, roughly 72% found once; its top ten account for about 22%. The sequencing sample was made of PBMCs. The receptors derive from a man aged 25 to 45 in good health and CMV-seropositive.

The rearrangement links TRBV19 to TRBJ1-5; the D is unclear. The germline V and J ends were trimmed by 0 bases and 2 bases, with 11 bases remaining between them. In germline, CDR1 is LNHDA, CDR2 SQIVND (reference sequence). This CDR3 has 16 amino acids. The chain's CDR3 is CASSIDGRSGNQPQHF. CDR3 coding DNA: TGTGCCAGTAGTATAGACGGGAGGTCGGGCAATCAGCCCCAGCATTTT.

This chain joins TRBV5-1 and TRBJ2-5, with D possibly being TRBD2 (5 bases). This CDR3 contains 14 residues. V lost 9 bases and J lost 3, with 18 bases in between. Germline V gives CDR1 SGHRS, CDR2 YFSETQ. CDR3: CATRRQPGEETQYF. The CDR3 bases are TGCGCCACCCGCCGTCAGCCCGGGGAAGAGACCCAGTACTTC.

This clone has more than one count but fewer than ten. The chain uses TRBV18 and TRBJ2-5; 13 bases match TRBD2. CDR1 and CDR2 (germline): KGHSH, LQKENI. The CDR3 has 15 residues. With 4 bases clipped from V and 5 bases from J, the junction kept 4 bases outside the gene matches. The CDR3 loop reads CASSRGTSGTETQYF. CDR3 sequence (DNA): TGTGCCAGCTCACGGGGGACTAGCGGGACTGAGACCCAGTACTTC.

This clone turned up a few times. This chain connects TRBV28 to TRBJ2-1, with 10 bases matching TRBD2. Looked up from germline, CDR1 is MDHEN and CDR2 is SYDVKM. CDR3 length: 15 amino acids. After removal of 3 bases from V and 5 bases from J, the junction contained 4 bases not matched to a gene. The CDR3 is CASSFGLAVDNEQFF. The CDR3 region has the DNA TGTGCCAGCAGTTTCGGACTAGCGGTTGACAATGAGCAGTTCTTC.